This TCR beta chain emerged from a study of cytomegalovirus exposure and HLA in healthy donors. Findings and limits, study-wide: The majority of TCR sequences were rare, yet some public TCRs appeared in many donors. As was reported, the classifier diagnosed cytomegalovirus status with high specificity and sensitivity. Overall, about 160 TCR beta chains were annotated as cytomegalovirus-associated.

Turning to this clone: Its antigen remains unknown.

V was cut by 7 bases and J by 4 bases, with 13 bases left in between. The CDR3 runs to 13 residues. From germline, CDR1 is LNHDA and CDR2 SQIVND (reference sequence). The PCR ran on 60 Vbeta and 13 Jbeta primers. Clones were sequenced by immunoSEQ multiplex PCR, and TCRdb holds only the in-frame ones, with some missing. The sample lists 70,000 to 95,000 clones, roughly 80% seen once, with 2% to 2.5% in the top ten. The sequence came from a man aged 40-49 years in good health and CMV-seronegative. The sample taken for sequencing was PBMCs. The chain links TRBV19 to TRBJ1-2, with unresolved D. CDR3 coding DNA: TGTGCCAGTACCAGGTCCATTCCCTATGGCTACACCTTC. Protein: CASTRSIPYGYTF.